These 13 T cell receptor beta chains share one sample of origin, sequenced in a study of T cells in Graves' hyperthyroidism and ophthalmopathy (dated by TCRdb to about 2019). Library prep was done by multiplex PCR. Reads for this sample came from an Illumina HiSeq 2000. The TCR beta CDR3 regions were amplified from the RNA transcripts. The TCR CDR3 was subjected to a first round of RT-PCR using the HTBI primer set and the Qiagen OneStep RT-PCR kit. TCRdb redid the processing of the public reads, applying fastp at Q25 and MiXCR, and retained in-frame beta chains. Every CDR3 protein is listed once, alongside the most common genes and DNA of its rows. For this sample there are roughly 56,000 distinct CDR3 sequences; less than 50% appear just once. The ten largest make up 9.5% to 15% of the sample. Specimen: blood. The receptors shown here come from a woman in her 30s with Graves' ophthalmopathy.

This clonotype was found many times. The CDR3 reads CSARYGRGSPYQETQYF. Here the CDR3 DNA reads TGCAGTGCTAGATATGGACGGGGTTCCCCGTACCAAGAGACCCAGTACTTC. The chain uses TRBV20-1 and TRBJ2-5; D is perhaps TRBD2 (5 bases). The CDR3 has 17 amino acids. V lost 2 bases to trimming and J lost 0 bases, with 19 bases between them. CDR1 is DFQATT, CDR2 SNEGSKA, per germline (reference sequence).

In this sample, this clonotype turned up many times. CDR3 sequence (DNA): TGTGCCAGCAGCTGGGGCGGGATCCGACAAGAGACCCAGTACTTC. This sequence encodes CASSWGGIRQETQYF. V is TRBV7-2 and J is TRBJ2-5, with D maybe TRBD2 (6 bases). The CDR3 contains 15 residues. The V end was cut by 4 bases, the J end by 2 bases, with 14 bases between. CDR1 is SGHTA and CDR2 is FQGNSA in the germline V gene.

This clonotype showed up many times. The genes are TRBV7-2 and TRBJ2-1; D may be TRBD2 (5 bases). Between the trimmed V and J ends, which lost 2 bases and 9 bases, there was a span of 8 bases. CDR1 and CDR2 from the germline V gene are SGHTA and FQGNSA. CDR3 length: 12 residues. CDR3 sequence (DNA): TGTGCCAGCAGCTTACGGGGTGTTGAGCAGTTCTTC. Amino acids: CASSLRGVEQFF. The full variable domain, in which reference TRBV7-2 and TRBJ2-1 provide the parts outside the CDR3, is GAGVSQSPSNKVTEKGKDVELRCDPISGHTALYWYRQSLGQGLEFLIYFQGNSAPDKSGLPSDRFSAERTGGSVSTLTIQRTQQEDSAVYLCASSLRGVEQFFGPGTRLTVL.

The chain uses TRBV4-2 and TRBJ2-6; D gene uncertain. The V gene's germline CDR1 is LGHNA and CDR2 YNFKEQ. The CDR3 runs to 14 residues. The germline V and J ends were trimmed by 0 bases and 4 bases, with 4 bases remaining between them. The CDR3 region has the DNA TGTGCCAGCAGCCAAGATGGAGGGGCCAACGTCCTGACTTTC. The encoded protein is CASSQDGGANVLTF.

This chain joins TRBV10-2 and TRBJ2-5; TRBD2 matches 7 bases. The CDR3 loop spans 20 amino acids. Germline CDR1 and CDR2: WSHSY and SAAADI. The ends lost 3 bases at V and 1 base at J; junction bases unmatched: 20. The CDR3 DNA reads TGCGCCAGCAGTGATTGGACTAGTATAGGTACCGGGGAGATCCAAGAGACCCAGTACTTC. Its protein is CASSDWTSIGTGEIQETQYF.

Comments on this clonotype: A junction boundary mismatches the germline segment, possibly from a read error. V is TRBV7-9 and J is TRBJ2-7; no firm D call. Germline V gene sequence: CDR1 SEHNR, CDR2 FQNEAQ (reference sequence). The CDR3 is 12 amino acids. CDR3 sequence (DNA): TGTGCCAGCGGCTTGGGTTCCCACGAGCAGTACTTC. It translates to CASGLGSHEQYF.

The sample holds many counts of this clonotype. The rearrangement uses TRBV19 and TRBJ2-6, with D unclear. V lost 4 bases and J 3 bases, leaving 13 bases between the germline ends. Germline V gene sequence: CDR1 LNHDA, CDR2 SQIVND (reference sequence). CDR3 length equals 16 residues. CDR3 region: CASSTPLLGGANVLTF. The CDR3 coding sequence is TGTGCCAGTAGTACCCCCCTCTTGGGTGGGGCCAACGTCCTGACTTTC.

This clonotype was recorded at least ten times. The chain has TRBV12-3 or TRBV12-4 and TRBJ2-3, with TRBD1 as a possible D gene (6 bases). This CDR3 region has 13 residues. Trimming shortened V by 5 bases and J by 3 bases, and 9 bases separated the two germline ends. The CDR3 loop reads CASSVTGTDTQYF. The CDR3 DNA sequence: TGTGCCAGCAGTGTTACAGGGACAGATACGCAGTATTTT.

The chain uses TRBV15 and TRBJ1-5; the D is unclear. CDR3 size: 19 residues. V lost 0 bases and J 4 bases, leaving 22 bases between the germline ends. Germline V gene sequence: CDR1 LNHNV, CDR2 YYDKDF (reference sequence). In nucleotides, the CDR3 is TGTGCCACCAGCAGAGATCCGGGGTATCCCGCCGACGTTAATCAGCCCCAGCATTTT. Its protein is CATSRDPGYPADVNQPQHF.

This clonotype has at least ten counts. This chain joins TRBV7-9 and TRBJ1-4; D call uncertain. The germline gives CDR1 SEHNR, CDR2 FQNEAQ (reference sequence). The CDR3 loop spans 16 amino acids. The V and J ends lost 2 bases and 0 bases respectively, with 10 bases between them. The CDR3 DNA reads TGTGCCAGCAGCTTAAATATCGACGCAACTAATGAAAAACTGTTTTTT. Its protein product is CASSLNIDATNEKLFF.

This rearrangement joins TRBV9 to TRBJ2-1, with TRBD1 matching over 9 bases. Germline lookup yields CDR1 SGDLS and CDR2 YYNGEE. V lost 1 base to trimming and J lost 8 bases; unmatched junction nucleotides: 4. This CDR3 is 14 amino acids long. The CDR3 region is CASSVKGQGDEQFF. The DNA for the CDR3 is TGTGCCAGCAGCGTAAAGGGACAGGGCGATGAGCAGTTCTTC.

Points on this clonotype: A junction end diverges from the germline sequence, so it may reflect a read error. The CDR3 loop reads CASSLSGSSGANILTF. Written as DNA, the CDR3 is TGTGCTAGCAGTTTATCCGGCAGCTCTGGGGCCAACATCCTGACTTTC. This sequence joins TRBV12-3 or TRBV12-4 and TRBJ2-6; D may be TRBD1 (5 bases). This CDR3 comprises 16 residues.

Turning to this clonotype: A much larger clone lies one base from this, so it may be a read error. The gene calls are TRBV6-1 and TRBJ1-1, with D unclear. Trimming stripped 7 bases from V and 2 bases from J, with 14 bases between. CDR1 MNHNS and CDR2 SASEGT come from the germline V gene. The CDR3 totals 14 residues. The CDR3 DNA follows: TGTGCCAGCACAACTGGTTTTTCAAACACTGAAGCTTTCTTT. As protein: CASTTGFSNTEAFF.